These 4 T cell receptor beta chains were all obtained from the same sample, sequenced in a study of radiation and T cells in renal cell carcinoma. This sample's time point: blood 2 weeks post-SBRT. Treatment defined: 15 Gy SBRT to primary tumor, nephrectomy 4 weeks later. Clones were sequenced by immunoSEQ multiplex PCR, and TCRdb holds only the in-frame ones, with some missing. Here the sample spans roughly 130,000 clones, 88% being singletons. Material: blood, obtained from a patient whose treatment included radiotherapy and nephrectomy. The receptors derive from an older woman with renal cell carcinoma.

The chain joins TRBV6-4 to TRBJ2-1; TRBD2 aligns across 7 bases. Germline V gene lookup returns CDR1 MRHNA and CDR2 SNTAGT. J was trimmed by 5 bases and V by 0 bases; bases with no gene match: 10. The CDR3 covers 17 residues. The CDR3 region has the DNA TGTGCCAGCAGTGACTCGGCGCTAAGCGGGGCCCACAATGAGCAGTTCTTC. Translated: CASSDSALSGAHNEQFF.

The chain employs TRBV25-1 and TRBJ2-5; D remains ambiguous. Germline assignment: CDR1 MGHDK and CDR2 SYGVNS. This CDR3 comprises 12 residues. Trimming removed 6 bases from V and 5 bases from J, with 10 bases in between. CDR3 protein: CASSDQRETQYF. The CDR3, as DNA: TGTGCCAGCAGCGATCAGAGGGAGACCCAGTACTTC.

The V gene is TRBV6-5, the J gene TRBJ1-5; 8 bases fit TRBD1. This CDR3 has 13 amino acids. CDR1 is MNHEY and CDR2 is SVGAGI in the germline V gene. Trimming took 6 bases from V and 7 from J; bases not matched to a gene: 5. The CDR3 DNA is TGTGCCAGCAGCCCACAGGGGGTCCAGCCCCAGCATTTT. This sequence encodes CASSPQGVQPQHF.

J is TRBJ1-1 and V is TRBV7-9; TRBD1 aligns across 10 bases. Germline loops: CDR1 SEHNR, CDR2 FQNEAQ (reference sequence). V shed 5 bases and J 5 bases; nucleotides not matched to a gene: 5. This CDR3 comprises 14 residues. In DNA form, the CDR3 reads TGTGCCAGCAGCCTAGGACAGGGGGTAACTGAAGCTTTCTTT. Protein product: CASSLGQGVTEAFF. Variable domain in full (rest from reference TRBV7-9 and TRBJ1-1): DTGVSQNPRHKITKRGQNVTFRCDPISEHNRLYWYRQTLGQGPEFLTYFQNEAQLEKSRLLSDRFSAERPKGSFSTLEIQRTEQGDSAMYLCASSLGQGVTEAFFGQGTRLTVV.